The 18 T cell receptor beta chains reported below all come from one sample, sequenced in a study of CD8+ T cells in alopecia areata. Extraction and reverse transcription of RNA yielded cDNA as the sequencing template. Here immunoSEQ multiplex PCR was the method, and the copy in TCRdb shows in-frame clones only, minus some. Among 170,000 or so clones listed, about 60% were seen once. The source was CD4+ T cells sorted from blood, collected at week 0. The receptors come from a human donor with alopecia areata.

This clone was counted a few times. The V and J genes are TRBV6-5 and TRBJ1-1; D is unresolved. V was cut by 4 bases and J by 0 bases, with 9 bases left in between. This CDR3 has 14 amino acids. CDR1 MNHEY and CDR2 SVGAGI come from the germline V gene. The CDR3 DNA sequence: TGTGCCAGCAGTTCGGGAGGCTTGAACACTGAAGCTTTCTTT. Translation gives CASSSGGLNTEAFF.

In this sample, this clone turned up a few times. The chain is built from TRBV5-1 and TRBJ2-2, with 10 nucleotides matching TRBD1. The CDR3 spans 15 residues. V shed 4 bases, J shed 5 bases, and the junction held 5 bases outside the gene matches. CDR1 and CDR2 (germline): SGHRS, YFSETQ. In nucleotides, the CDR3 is TGCGCCAGCAGCGAGGGACAGGGGAGAACCGGGGAGCTGTTTTTT. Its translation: CASSEGQGRTGELFF.

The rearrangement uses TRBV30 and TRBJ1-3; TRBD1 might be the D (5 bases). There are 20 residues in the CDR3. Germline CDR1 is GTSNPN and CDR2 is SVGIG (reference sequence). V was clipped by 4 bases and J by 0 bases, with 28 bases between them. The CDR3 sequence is CAWIKTPEMKGPDSGNTIYF. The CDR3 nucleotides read TGTGCCTGGATCAAGACCCCCGAGATGAAGGGGCCCGACTCTGGAAACACCATATATTTT.

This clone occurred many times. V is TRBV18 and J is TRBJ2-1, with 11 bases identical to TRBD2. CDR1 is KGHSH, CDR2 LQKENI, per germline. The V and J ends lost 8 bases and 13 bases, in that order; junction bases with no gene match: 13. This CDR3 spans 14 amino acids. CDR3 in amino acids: CASTEASGGSLQFF. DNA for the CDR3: TGTGCCAGCACCGAGGCTAGCGGGGGGAGCCTCCAGTTCTTC.

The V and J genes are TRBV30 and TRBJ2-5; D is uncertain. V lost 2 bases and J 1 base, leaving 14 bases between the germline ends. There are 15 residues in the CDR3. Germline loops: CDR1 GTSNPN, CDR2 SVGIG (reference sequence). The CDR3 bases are TGTGCCTGGAGTTGGATTGGTCGGATCCAAGAGACCCAGTACTTC. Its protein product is CAWSWIGRIQETQYF.

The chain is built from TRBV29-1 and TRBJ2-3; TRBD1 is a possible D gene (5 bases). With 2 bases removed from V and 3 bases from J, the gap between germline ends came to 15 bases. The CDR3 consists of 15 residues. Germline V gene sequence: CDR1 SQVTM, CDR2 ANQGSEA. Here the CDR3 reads CSVEFRSTDTDTQYF. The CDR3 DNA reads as TGCAGCGTTGAATTTCGGTCGACAGATACAGATACGCAGTATTTT.

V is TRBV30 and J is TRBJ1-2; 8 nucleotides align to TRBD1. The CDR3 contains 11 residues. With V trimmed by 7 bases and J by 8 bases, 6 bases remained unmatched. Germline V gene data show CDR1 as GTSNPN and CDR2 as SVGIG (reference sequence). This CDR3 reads CASDRGGGYTF. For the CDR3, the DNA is TGTGCCTCTGACAGGGGCGGGGGCTACACCTTC. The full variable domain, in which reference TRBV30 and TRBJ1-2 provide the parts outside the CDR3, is SQTIHQWPATLVQPVGSPLSLECTVEGTSNPNLYWYRQAAGRGLQLLFYSVGIGQISSEVPQNLSASRPQDRQFILSSKKLLLSDSGFYLCASDRGGGYTFGSGTRLTVV.

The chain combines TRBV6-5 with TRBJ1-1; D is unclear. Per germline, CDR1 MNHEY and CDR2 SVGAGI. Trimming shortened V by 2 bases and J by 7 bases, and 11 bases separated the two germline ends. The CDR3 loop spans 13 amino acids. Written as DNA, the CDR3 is TGTGCCAGCAGTTACAGCGGAGTGGGTGAAGCTTTCTTT. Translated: CASSYSGVGEAFF.

The CDR3 loop is CASSVEAGGNYGYTF. DNA for the CDR3: TGTGCCAGCAGCGTAGAAGCAGGGGGAAACTATGGCTACACCTTC. The chain has TRBV9 and TRBJ1-2, with TRBD1 identical over 7 bases. The CDR3 loop spans 15 amino acids. The germline CDR1 and CDR2 sequences are SGDLS and YYNGEE. V was clipped by 0 bases and J by 2 bases; unmatched bases: 4.

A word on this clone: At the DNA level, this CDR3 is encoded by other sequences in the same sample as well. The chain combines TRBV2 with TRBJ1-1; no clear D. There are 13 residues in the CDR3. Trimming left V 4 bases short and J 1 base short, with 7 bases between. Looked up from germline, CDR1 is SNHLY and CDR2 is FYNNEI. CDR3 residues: CASSVAGNTEAFF. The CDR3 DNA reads TGTGCCAGCAGTGTGGCAGGGAACACTGAAGCTTTCTTT.

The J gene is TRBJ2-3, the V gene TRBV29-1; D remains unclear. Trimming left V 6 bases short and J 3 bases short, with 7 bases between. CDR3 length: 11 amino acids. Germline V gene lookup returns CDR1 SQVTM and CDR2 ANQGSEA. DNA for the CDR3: TGCAGCGTCGTTAAAACAGATACGCAGTATTTT. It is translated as CSVVKTDTQYF.

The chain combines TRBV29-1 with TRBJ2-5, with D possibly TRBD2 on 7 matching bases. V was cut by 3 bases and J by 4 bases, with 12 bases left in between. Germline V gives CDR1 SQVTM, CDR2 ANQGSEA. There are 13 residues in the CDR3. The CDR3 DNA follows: TGCAGCGTTGAGCGGGGGCGGCGAGAGACCCAGTACTTC. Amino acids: CSVERGRRETQYF.

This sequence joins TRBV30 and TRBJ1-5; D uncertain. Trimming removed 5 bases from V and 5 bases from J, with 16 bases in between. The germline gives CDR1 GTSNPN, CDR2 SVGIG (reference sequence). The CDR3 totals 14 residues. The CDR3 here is CAWSVGNLDQPQHF. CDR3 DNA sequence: TGTGCCTGGTCGGTAGGGAACCTCGATCAGCCCCAGCATTTT.

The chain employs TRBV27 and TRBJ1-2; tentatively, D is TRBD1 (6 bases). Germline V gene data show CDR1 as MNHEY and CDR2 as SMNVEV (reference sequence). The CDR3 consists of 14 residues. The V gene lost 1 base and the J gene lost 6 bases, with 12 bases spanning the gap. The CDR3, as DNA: TGTGCCAGCAGTTTATTGGGGGGCGCGGATGGCTACACCTTC. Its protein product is CASSLLGGADGYTF.

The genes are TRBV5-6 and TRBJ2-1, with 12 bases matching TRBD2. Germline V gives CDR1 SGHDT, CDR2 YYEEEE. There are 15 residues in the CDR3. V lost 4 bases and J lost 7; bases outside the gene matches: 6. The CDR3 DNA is TGTGCCAGCAGCCTAGCGGGGGGGCCCGTAAATGAGCAGTTCTTC. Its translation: CASSLAGGPVNEQFF.

The CDR3 here is CASSLDAIAGGETQYF. The CDR3 bases are TGCGCCAGCAGCTTGGATGCCATAGCGGGGGGAGAGACCCAGTACTTC. This chain joins TRBV5-1 and TRBJ2-5; 10 nucleotides align to TRBD2. Losses at the gene ends were 0 bases for V and 4 bases for J; bases not matched to a gene: 6. CDR3 length: 16 amino acids. Looked up from germline, CDR1 is SGHRS and CDR2 is YFSETQ.

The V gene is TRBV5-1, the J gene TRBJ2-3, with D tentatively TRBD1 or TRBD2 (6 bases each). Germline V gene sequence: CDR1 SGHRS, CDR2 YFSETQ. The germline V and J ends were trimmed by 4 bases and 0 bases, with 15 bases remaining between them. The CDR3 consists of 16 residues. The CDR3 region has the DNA TGCGCCAGCAGCGAGCAGATCGGGGGCAGCACAGATACGCAGTATTTT. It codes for CASSEQIGGSTDTQYF.

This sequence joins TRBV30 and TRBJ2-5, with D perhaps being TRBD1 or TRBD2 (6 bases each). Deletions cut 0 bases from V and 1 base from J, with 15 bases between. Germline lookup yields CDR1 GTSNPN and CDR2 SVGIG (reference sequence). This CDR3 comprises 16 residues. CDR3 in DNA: TGTGCCTGGAGTGTACTGGGGGGCGAAAGCCAAGAGACCCAGTACTTC. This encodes CAWSVLGGESQETQYF.